One TCR delta chain is described in this entry. This clone was seen only a few times. Its antigen is still unknown. No per-base quality is available; no much larger clone lies one base away. The sample originates from a study of gamma-delta chains in newborns, infants, children (dated by TCRdb to about 2019). At the level of the whole study: According to the study title, microbial exposure causes polyclonal expansion of innate gammadelta T cells right after birth. The study examined the way microbial exposure affected innate gammadelta T cell populations in human newborns right after birth.

The run used an Illumina MiSeq. TCRdb recomputed clones from the public reads with CATT; identical DNA rows were then combined. Recorded for this sample are roughly 4,200 delta-chain clones; about 6.1% of them occurred a single time. The ten largest account for about a sixth of the sample. CDR1 and CDR2, per the germline V gene, are TSWWSYY and QGS. Inclusive of the bounding cysteine and phenylalanine, the CDR3 is 19 residues long. Left in the record is the CDR3 DNA by itself, 57 bases read in frame from the first base. From V the trimming removes 1 base and from J it removes 0 bases, while the gene matches leave 13 bases of the junction unaccounted for.

The TCR sequence derives from a child who was a newborn, infant or young child, either healthy, febrile or measles-vaccinated (not recorded which). Input material: blood. The chain joins TRDV1 to TRDJ1; 8 bases in the middle match TRDD3. The CDR3 corresponds to CALGEPVRTGGFNTDKLIF. The DNA is as follows: TGTGCTCTTGGGGAACCCGTCCGCACTGGGGGGTTCAACACCGATAAACTCATCTTT.